This paragraph covers one T cell receptor (beta chain) sequence. These data are taken from a study of blood T cell repertoires in COVID-19. Background on the study: The United States, Italy and Spain were the sources of the acute and convalescent COVID-19 samples. Nucleic acid was either cDNA or gDNA, and it came from T cells, B-cell-depleted T cells, or PBMCs.

Per the original methods: Amplified reference gene primers provided the basis for estimating nucleated cell counts. Data came from immunoSEQ multiplex PCR; TCRdb stores just in-frame clones and leaves some out. V, J and clone size are those of that table, while D and trimming were read from the DNA. The table shows roughly 100,000 clones, with roughly nine tenths occurring only once. V was trimmed by 0 bases and J by 3 bases, leaving 12 bases between them. This CDR3 is 15 amino acids long. The clonotype originates from a human donor in a cohort sampled during active COVID-19. Sequencing used peripheral blood. This chain links TRBV23-1 with TRBJ2-7, with D unresolved. TRBV23-1 is given ORF status, its function remaining uncertain. The CDR3 bases are TGCGCCAGCAGTCAATCTGCAGGTACCAACTACGAGCAGTACTTC. Translating it yields CASSQSAGTNYEQYF.